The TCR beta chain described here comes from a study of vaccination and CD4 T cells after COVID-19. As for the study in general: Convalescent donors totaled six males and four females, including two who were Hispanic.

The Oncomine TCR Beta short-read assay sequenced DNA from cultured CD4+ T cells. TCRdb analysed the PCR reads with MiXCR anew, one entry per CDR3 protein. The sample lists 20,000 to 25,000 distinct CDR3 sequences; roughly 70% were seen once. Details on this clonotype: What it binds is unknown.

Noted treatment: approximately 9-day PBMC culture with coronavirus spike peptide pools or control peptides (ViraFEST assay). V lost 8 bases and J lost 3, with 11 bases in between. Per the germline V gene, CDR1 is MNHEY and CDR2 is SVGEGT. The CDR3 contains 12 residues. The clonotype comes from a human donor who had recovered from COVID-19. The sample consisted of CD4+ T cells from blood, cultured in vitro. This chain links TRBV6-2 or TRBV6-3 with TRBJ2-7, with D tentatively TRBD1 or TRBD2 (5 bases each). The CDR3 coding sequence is TGTGCCAGCGGGGGAACCCACTACGAGCAGTACTTC. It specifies CASGGTHYEQYF.